This T cell receptor beta chain came from a study of shared clonotypes between healthy human individuals (dated by TCRdb to the early 2020s). Looking at the study overall: A couple of women and three men aged 18 to 49 years were included in the cohort. For each donor, three plates each were used for CD4 naive and CD4 memory, two plates were used for CD8 naive, and one plate was used for CD8 memory. The study deeply sequenced blood TCR repertoires of five healthy adults to estimate repertoire size and the extent of clonotype sharing between individuals. To increase sequencing depth and limit assay-specific biases, TCR repertoire library preparation and sequencing were carried out by different laboratories using diverse techniques. Leukapheresis yielded between about 0.94 and 9 billion PBMCs per donor.

General conclusions and limits of the study: Incomplete sequencing was indicated by rarefaction of sorted-subset datasets, despite the large sequencing depth. The small number of donors limited the genetic and exposure-history diversity represented. Sharing across a few donors was observed for approximately 5% of naive CD4, 3.5% of naive CD8, about 2.3% of memory CD4, and around 0.4% of memory CD8 clonotypes. Compared with non-shared clonotypes, clonotypes shared by all four sorted-subset donors had higher generation probabilities. Sampling was restricted to blood, and TCR repertoires in tissues likely differ from the TCR repertoires found in blood. Pairwise subsampling indicated that sequencing depth was expected to affect the degree of clonotype sharing among donors. Naive subsets generally had larger estimated clonotype richness than memory subsets did.

V has 5 bases trimmed and J has 5 bases trimmed; junction bases matching no gene number 7. The CDR1 and CDR2 encoded by the germline V gene (reference sequence) are MNHEY and SMNVEV. The CDR3 runs 14 residues from the cysteine to the phenylalanine. The entry retains the CDR3 DNA only, 42 bases that are in frame from base 1. For this clone: No antigen is known for it. Within one base of it there is no much larger clone, and no base qualities were kept.

Using the deep immunoSEQ assay, multiplex PCR amplified TCR CDR3 regions from genomic DNA. For each cell subset, the extracted genomic DNA was distributed evenly across all wells of several immunoSEQ 96-well plates, and each plate served as one replicate. For sorted subsets, approximately 190 ng genomic DNA, equal to some 30,000 T cell genomes, was loaded into each replicate PCR. Purified libraries were measured with a Qubit 3.0 fluorometer, size-checked on a Bioanalyzer 2100, and measured again with the KAPA Library Quantification kit. Every immunoSEQ 96-well plate was sequenced on a separate single-read 150-cycle Illumina NextSeq 550 flow cell. For the original study's pipeline: Because the immunoSEQ output included only junctional sequences and no quality scores, the filtering could not be the same as the filtering used for full-length reads. To assign V/J genes and CDR3, sequences were annotated using PyIR, a Python wrapper for IgBLAST v1.9, with IMGT germline references. Any read was removed if the V/J assignment was weak (E-value above 1e-6), the CDR3 was missing, or the read contained stop codons, out-of-frame junctions, or ambiguous translated residues. A V3J clonotype was defined by an identical inferred V gene, J gene, and CDR3 amino acid sequence. The percentage overlap between two repertoires was calculated by dividing the number of shared unique clonotypes by the size of the smaller repertoire. Three approaches were used to assess repertoire richness: RTK rarefaction, the Chao1 estimator, and Recon v2.1 estimates of unobserved clonotypes. OLGA was used to compute generation probabilities for all TCRbeta clonotypes that the gDNA method yielded from a handful of donors. TCRdb provides this immuneACCESS table in a form limited to in-frame rearrangements. Some clones are lacking; in checked studies, under half of them reflect an unresolved V gene, and why the rest are absent is not known. V and J calls and clone size follow that table, whereas D and trimming were derived from the DNA. The sample table contains nearly 2 million clones; only one count was recorded for just under 95% of them. The ten biggest clones cover 1.2% of the sample.

For the CD8 naive samples, CD45RO-negative cells were positively selected for CCR7, yielding a CD45RA+CCR7+ population from which TemRA cells were excluded. Healthy HIV-negative adults with no recently reported acute infections or vaccinations were included as donors. Every donor was a Caucasian adult residing in Nashville, Tennessee, USA. Blood was obtained by leukapheresis, after which PBMCs were separated by Ficoll-Histopaque density gradient centrifugation and cryopreserved in liquid nitrogen vapor phase. Analytical flow cytometry was used to check the purity and quantity of each magnetically sorted T cell population. Each sorted fraction had its genomic DNA isolated and then quantified by UV absorbance on a Nanodrop 2000c.

The source of this sequence is a man younger than 30 in good health. The chain is made from TRBV27 and TRBJ2-7; 9 nucleotides in the junction match TRBD1. The source material was naive CD8+ T cells sorted from blood. The sample's cell subset or site label is to be understood as: CD45RA+CCR7+. CDR3 reads: CASSPGQGLNEQYF. The sequenced DNA is TGTGCCAGCAGTCCTGGACAGGGGTTGAACGAGCAGTACTTC.